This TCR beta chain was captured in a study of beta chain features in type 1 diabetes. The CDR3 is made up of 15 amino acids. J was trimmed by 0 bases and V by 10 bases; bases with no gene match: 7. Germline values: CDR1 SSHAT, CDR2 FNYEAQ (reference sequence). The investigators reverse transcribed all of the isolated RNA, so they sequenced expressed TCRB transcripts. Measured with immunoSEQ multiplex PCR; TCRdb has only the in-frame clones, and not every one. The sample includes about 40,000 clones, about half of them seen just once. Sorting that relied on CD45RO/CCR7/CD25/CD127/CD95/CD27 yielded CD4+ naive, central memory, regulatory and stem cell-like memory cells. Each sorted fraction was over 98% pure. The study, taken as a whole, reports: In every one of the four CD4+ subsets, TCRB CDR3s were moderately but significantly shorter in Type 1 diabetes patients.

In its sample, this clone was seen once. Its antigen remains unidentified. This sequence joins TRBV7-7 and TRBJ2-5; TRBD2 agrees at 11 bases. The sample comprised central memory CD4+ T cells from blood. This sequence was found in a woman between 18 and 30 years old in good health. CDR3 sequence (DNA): TGTGCCACCGCACCGGGACTAGCGGACCAAGAGACCCAGTACTTC. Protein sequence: CATAPGLADQETQYF.